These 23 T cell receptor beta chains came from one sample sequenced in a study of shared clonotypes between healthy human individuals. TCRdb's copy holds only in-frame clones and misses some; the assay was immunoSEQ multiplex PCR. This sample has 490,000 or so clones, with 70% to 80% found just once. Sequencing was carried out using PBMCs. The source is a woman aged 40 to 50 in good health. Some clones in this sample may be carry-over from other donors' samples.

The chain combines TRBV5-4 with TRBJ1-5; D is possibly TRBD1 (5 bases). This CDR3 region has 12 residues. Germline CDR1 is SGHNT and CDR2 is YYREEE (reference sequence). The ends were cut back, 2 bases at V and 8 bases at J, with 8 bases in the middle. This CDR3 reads CASSFWGEPQHF. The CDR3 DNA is TGTGCCAGCAGCTTCTGGGGCGAGCCCCAGCATTTT.

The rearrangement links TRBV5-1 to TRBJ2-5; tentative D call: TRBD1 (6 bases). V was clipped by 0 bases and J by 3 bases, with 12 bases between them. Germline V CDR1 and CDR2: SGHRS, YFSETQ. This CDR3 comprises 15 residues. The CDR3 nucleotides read TGCGCCAGCAGCTTGGCCGGGACATACGAAGAGACCCAGTACTTC. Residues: CASSLAGTYEETQYF.

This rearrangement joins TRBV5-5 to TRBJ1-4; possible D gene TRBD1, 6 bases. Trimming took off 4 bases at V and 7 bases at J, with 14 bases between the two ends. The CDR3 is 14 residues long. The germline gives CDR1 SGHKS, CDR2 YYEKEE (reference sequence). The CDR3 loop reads CASSPGGLGEKLFF. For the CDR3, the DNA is TGTGCCAGCAGCCCCGGGGGGCTTGGTGAAAAACTGTTTTTT.

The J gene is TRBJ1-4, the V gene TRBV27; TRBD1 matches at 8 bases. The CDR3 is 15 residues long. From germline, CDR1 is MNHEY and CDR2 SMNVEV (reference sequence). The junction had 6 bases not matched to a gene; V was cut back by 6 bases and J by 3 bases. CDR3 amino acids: CASSIRGLANEKLFF. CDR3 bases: TGTGCCAGCAGCATCAGGGGGCTAGCTAATGAAAAACTGTTTTTT.

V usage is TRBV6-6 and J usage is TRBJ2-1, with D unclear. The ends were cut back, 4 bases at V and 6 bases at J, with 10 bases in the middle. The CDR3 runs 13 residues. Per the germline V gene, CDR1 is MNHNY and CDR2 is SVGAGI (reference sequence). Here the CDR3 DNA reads TGTGCCAGCAGTTCGTCTAGAGGCAATGAGCAGTTCTTC. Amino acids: CASSSSRGNEQFF.

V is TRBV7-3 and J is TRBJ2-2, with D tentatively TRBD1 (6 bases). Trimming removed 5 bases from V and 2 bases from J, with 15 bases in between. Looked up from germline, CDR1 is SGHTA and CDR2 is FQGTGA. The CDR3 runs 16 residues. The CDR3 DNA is TGTGCCAGCAGCCTGGACAGCGACCTTAACACCGGGGAGCTGTTTTTT. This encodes CASSLDSDLNTGELFF. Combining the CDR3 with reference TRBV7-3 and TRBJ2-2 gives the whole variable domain GAGVSQTPSNKVTEKGKYVELRCDPISGHTALYWYRQSLGQGPEFLIYFQGTGAADDSGLPNDRFFAVRPEGSVSTLKIQRTERGDSAVYLCASSLDSDLNTGELFFGEGSRLTVL.

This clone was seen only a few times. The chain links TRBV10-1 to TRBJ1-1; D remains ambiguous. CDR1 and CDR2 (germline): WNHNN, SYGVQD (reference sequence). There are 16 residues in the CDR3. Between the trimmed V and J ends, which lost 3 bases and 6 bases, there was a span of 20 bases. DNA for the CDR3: TGCGCCAGCAGTGACGGTCAGTGTAGAGGGAGCTCTGAAGCTTTCTTT. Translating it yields CASSDGQCRGSSEAFF.

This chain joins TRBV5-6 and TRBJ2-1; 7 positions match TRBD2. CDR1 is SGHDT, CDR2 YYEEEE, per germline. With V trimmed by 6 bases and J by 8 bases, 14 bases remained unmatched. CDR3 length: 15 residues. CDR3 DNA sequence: TGTGCCAGCACCTCGTTTGGGGAGGGCCTTTATGAGCAGTTCTTC. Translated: CASTSFGEGLYEQFF.

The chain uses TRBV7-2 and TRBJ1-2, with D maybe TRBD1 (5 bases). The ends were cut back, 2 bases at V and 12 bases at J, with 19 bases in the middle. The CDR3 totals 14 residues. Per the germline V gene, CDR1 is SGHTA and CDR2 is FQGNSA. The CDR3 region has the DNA TGTGCCAGCAGCTTACAAGCGAGTGCCAGGGTCGACACCTTC. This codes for CASSLQASARVDTF.

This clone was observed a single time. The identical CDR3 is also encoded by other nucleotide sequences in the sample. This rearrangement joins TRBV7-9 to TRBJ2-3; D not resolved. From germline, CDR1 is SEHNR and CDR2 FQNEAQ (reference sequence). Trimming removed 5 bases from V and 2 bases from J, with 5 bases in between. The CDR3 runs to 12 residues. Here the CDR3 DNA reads TGTGCCAGCAGCCTAGACACAGATACGCAGTATTTT. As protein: CASSLDTDTQYF. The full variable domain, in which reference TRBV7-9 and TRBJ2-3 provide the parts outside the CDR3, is DTGVSQNPRHKITKRGQNVTFRCDPISEHNRLYWYRQTLGQGPEFLTYFQNEAQLEKSRLLSDRFSAERPKGSFSTLEIQRTEQGDSAMYLCASSLDTDTQYFGPGTRLTVL.

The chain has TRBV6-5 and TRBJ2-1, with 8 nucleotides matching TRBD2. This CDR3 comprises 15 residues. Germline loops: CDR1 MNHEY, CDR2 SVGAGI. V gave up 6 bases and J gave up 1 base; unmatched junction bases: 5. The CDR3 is CASSYERESYNEQFF. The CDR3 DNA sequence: TGTGCCAGCAGCTACGAGCGGGAGTCCTACAATGAGCAGTTCTTC.

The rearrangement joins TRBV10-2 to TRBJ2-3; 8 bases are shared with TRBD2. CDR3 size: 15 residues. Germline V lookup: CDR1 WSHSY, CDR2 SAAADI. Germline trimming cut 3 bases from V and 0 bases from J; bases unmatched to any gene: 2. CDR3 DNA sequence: TGCGCCAGCAGTGATAGCGGGAAAAGCACAGATACGCAGTATTTT. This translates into CASSDSGKSTDTQYF.

CDR3: CASRLAGNNEQFF. The DNA for the CDR3 is TGTGCCAGCAGGCTAGCGGGGAACAATGAGCAGTTCTTC. V and J are TRBV14 and TRBJ2-1, with 9 bases that match TRBD2. Germline V gives CDR1 SGHDN, CDR2 FVKESK. V lost 6 bases and J lost 5; bases outside the gene matches: 2. CDR3 size: 13 residues.

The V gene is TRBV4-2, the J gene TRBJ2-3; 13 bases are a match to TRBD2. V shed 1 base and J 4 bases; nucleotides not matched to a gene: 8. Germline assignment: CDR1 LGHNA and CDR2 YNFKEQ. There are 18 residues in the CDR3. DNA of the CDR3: TGTGCCAGCAGCCAAGCTGGGACTAGCGGGATCGGGGCAGATACGCAGTATTTT. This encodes CASSQAGTSGIGADTQYF.

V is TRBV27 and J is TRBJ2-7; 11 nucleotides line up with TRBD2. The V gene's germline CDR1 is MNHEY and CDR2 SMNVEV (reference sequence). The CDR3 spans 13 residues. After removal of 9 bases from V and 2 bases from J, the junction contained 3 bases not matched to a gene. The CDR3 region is CASSSGRTYEQYF. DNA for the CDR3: TGTGCCAGTTCTAGCGGGAGGACCTACGAGCAGTACTTC.

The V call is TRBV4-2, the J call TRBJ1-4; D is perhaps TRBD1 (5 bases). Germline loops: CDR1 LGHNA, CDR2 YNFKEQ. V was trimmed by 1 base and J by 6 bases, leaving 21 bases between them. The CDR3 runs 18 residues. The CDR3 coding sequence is TGTGCCAGCAGCCAAGGGGGGGGACGCAATACCCGCGATGAAAAACTGTTTTTT. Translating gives CASSQGGGRNTRDEKLFF.

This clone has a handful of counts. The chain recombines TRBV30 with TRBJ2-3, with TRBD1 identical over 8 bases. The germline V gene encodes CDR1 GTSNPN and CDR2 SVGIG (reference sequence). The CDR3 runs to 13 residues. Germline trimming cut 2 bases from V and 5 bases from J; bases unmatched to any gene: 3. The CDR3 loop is CAWSRRGQDTQYF. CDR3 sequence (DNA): TGTGCCTGGAGTCGCAGGGGGCAAGATACGCAGTATTTT.

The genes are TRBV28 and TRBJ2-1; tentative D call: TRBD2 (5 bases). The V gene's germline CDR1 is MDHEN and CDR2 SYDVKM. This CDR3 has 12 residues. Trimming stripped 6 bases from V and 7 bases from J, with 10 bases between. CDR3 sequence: CASRSPGNEQFF. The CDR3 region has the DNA TGTGCCAGCAGATCCCCGGGGAATGAGCAGTTCTTC.

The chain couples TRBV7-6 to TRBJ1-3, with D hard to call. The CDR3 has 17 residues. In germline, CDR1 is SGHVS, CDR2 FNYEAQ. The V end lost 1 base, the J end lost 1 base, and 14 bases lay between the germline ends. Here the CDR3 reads CASSLGFSGVSGNTIYF. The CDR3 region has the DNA TGTGCCAGCAGCTTAGGGTTCAGCGGAGTATCTGGAAACACCATATATTTT.

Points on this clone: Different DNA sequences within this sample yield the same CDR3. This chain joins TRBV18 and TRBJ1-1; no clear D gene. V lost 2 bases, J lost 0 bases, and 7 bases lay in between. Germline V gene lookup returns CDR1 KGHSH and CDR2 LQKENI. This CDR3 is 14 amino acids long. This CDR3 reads CASSPGGMNTEAFF. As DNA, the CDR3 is TGTGCCAGCTCACCAGGTGGCATGAACACTGAAGCTTTCTTT.

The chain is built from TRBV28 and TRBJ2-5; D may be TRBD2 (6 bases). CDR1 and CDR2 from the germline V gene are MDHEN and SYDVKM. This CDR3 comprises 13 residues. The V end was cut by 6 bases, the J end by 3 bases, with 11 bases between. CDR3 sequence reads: CASSTPGEETQYF. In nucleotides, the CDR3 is TGTGCCAGCAGCACACCGGGAGAAGAGACCCAGTACTTC.

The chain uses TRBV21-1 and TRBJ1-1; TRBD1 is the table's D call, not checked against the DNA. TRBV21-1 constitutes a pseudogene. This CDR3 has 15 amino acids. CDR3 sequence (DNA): TGTGCCAGCATTCCAGAACAGACGGTTAACACTGAAGCTTTCTTT. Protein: CASIPEQTVNTEAFF.

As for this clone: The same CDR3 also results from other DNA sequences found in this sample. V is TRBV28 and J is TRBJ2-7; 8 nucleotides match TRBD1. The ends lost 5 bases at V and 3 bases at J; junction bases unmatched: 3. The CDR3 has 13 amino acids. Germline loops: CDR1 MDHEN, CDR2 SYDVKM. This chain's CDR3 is CASSLGTGYEQYF. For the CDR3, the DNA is TGTGCCAGCAGTCTCGGGACAGGCTACGAGCAGTACTTC.